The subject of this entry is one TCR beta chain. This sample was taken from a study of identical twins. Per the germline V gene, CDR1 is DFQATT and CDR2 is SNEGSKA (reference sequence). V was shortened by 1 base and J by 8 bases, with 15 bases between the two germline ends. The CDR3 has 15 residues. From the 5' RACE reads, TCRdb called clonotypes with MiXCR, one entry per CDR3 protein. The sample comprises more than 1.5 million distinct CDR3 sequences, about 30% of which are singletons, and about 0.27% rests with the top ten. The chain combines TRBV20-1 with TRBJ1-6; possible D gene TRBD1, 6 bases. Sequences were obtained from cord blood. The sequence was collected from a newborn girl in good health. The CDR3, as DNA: TGCAGTGCTAGAGGCGTAGGGGGGTTTGATTCACCCCTCCACTTT. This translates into CSARGVGGFDSPLHF.